The entry below gives a single T cell receptor (beta chain) sequence along with its context. The antigen remains unidentified. The CDR3 covers 11 residues. Trimming left V 5 bases short and J 9 bases short, with 8 bases between. Amplified regions were TCR beta CDR3 sequences from RNA transcripts. The primer set for the first-round RT-PCR of the TCR CDR3 was HTBI. TCRdb used MiXCR to reprocess the multiplex PCR reads, holding one entry per CDR3 protein. The sample carries 600,000 or so distinct CDR3 sequences, about 43% recorded once. This record comes from a study of T cells in Graves' hyperthyroidism and ophthalmopathy. Study-wide results and caveats: Most expanded thyroid clonotypes above 0.001 also appeared in blood.

The V and J genes are TRBV12-3 or TRBV12-4 and TRBJ1-5, with D unclear. The TCR comes from a woman under 30 with Graves' hyperthyroidism. Sequencing was performed on peripheral blood or thyroid tissue (not recorded which). The chain's CDR3 is CASSLSRPQHF. For the CDR3, the DNA is TGTGCCAGCAGTCTCTCTCGGCCCCAGCATTTT.